This T cell receptor (beta chain) was sequenced in a study of blood T cell repertoires in COVID-19. Study background: Samples representing acute and convalescent COVID-19 were sourced from the United States, Italy and Spain.

Data came from immunoSEQ multiplex PCR; TCRdb stores just in-frame clones and leaves some out. The table has over 200,000 clones, around 80% seen once. The cohort comprised adults aged roughly 18 to 95 years residing in 20 to 30 US areas. Each recovered donor of Cohort 3 presented with two negative PCRs, clearance, or symptom resolution. V lost 8 bases and J 3 bases, leaving 16 bases between the germline ends. CDR1 and CDR2 from the germline V gene are SEHNR and FQNEAQ (reference sequence). The CDR3 totals 15 residues. The sequenced material came from PBMCs or T cells enriched from blood (not recorded which). V is TRBV7-9 and J is TRBJ1-4; no firm D call. This TCR was sampled from a man aged 40-49 years who had recovered from COVID-19. CDR3 loop: CASRRTGSSNEKLFF. The CDR3 DNA sequence: TGTGCCAGCCGCCGAACGGGGTCTTCTAATGAAAAACTGTTTTTT.